This T cell receptor beta chain was captured by sequencing in a study of vaccination and CD4 T cells after COVID-19. As for the study in general: Samples taken post-COVID came a median around 96 days after diagnosis, ranging from 35 to 161.

Oncomine TCR Beta short-read sequencing was applied to DNA from cultured CD4+ T cells. In TCRdb, the PCR reads were re-called with MiXCR into one record per CDR3 protein. The sample has fewer than 9,500 distinct CDR3 sequences; approximately 50% are singletons. In its sample, this clonotype was seen a few times. Its antigen is not known. The CDR3 length is 14 residues. V trimming: 7 bases; J trimming: 7 bases; junction bases outside the gene matches: 8. Germline values: CDR1 MNHEY, CDR2 SVGEGT. The treatment: roughly 10-day PBMC culture with coronavirus spike peptide pools or control peptides (ViraFEST assay). TCRs were sequenced by ViraFEST after antigen-specific T cells had been expanded with peptide pools. Each of days 3 and 7 saw half the medium replaced by fresh IL-2 medium.

This chain joins TRBV6-2 or TRBV6-3 and TRBJ1-5, with 9 bases fitting TRBD1. The receptor was isolated from a human donor who had recovered from COVID-19. The sequencing input was CD4+ T cells from blood, cultured in vitro. Here the CDR3 DNA reads TGTGCCAGCACCCTGGGACAGGGAAACCAGCCCCAGCATTTT. It codes for CASTLGQGNQPQHF.